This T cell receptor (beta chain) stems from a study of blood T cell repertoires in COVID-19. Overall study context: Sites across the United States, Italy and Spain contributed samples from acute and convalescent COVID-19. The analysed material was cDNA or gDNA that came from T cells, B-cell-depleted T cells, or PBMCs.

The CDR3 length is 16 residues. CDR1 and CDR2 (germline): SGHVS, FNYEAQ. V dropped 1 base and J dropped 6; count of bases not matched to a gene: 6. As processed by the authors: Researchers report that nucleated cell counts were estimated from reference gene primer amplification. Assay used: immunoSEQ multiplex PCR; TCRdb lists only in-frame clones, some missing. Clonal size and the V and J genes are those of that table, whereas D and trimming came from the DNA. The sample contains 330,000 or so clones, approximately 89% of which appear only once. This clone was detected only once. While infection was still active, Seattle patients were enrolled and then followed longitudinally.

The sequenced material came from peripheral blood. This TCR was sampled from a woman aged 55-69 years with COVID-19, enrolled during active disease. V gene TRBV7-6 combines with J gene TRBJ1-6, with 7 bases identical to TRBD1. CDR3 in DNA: TGTGCCAGCAGCTTAGGCCCGACAGGGTCTAATTCACCCCTCCACTTT. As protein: CASSLGPTGSNSPLHF.